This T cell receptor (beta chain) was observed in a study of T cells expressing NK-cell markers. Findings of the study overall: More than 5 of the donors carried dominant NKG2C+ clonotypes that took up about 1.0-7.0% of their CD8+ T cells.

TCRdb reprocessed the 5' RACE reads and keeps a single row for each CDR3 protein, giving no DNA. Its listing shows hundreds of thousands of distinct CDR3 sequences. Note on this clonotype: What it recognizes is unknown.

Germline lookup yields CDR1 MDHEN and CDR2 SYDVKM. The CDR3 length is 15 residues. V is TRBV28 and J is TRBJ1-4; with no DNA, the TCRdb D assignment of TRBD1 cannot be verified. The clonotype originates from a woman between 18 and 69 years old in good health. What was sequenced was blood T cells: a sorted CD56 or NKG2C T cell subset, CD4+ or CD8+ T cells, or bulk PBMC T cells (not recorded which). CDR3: CASTTGQWSNEKLFF.